This T cell receptor beta chain stems from a study of CD8+ T cells in alopecia areata. Across the whole study: Tofacitinib exposure lasted 6 to 18 months, followed by 6 months off drug.

Extraction of RNA preceded its reverse transcription into cDNA, which served as the sequencing template. Method: immunoSEQ multiplex PCR; TCRdb's copy keeps in-frame clones and lacks some. The sample yields some 180,000 clones, roughly 60% seen once. This CDR3 is built from 15 residues. Germline assignment: CDR1 SGHVS and CDR2 FNYEAQ. The V segment lost 5 bases and the J segment 4 bases; nucleotides outside the gene matches: 7. Study results and caveats: It was less clear whether patients shared TCRs than it was in mice, possibly because of HLA.

This clone was observed a few times. Its antigen is unknown. The specimen was CD4+ T cells sorted from blood, collected at week 0. The gene calls are TRBV7-6 and TRBJ2-5; 10 nucleotides match TRBD1. This sequence was found in a human donor with alopecia areata. The CDR3 DNA reads TGTGCCAGCAGCAAACAGACAGGGGGCGGAGAGACCCAGTACTTC. It is translated as CASSKQTGGGETQYF.